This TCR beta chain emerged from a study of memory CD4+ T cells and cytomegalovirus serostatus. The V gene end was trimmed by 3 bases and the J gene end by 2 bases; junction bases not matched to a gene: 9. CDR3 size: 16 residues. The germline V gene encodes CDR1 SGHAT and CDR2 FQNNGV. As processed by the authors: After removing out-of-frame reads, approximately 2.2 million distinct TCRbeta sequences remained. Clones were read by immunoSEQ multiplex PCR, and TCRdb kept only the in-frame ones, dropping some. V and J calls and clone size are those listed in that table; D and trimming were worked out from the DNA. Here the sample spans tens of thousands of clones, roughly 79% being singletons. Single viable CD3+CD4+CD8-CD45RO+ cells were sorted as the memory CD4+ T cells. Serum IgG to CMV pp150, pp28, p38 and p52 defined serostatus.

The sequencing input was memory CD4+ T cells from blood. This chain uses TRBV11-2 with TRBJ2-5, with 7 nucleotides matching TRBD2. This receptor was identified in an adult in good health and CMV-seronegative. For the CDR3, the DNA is TGTGCCAGCAGCTTTGGGACTACGGGTGGGCAAGAGACCCAGTACTTC. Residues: CASSFGTTGGQETQYF.